This TCR beta chain came from a study of blood T cells in healthy people across ages. Study-wide findings and caveats: There was no known CMV status for donors, so expanded clonotype changes were possibly confounded. Age showed a roughly linear inverse relationship with TCR beta diversity per million T cells.

PCR was performed a second time for about 7 to 12 cycles using a sample-barcoded 5' primer and a J-beta primer mix. Via MiXCR, TCRdb re-called the 5' RACE reads, giving one row per CDR3 protein. Of about 800,000 distinct CDR3 sequences detected, 20% to 30% appear once; the ten largest clones hold under 4%. Note on this clonotype: What it binds is not known.

In each sample, at least 7 million PBMCs were isolated. The germline CDR1 and CDR2 sequences are SQVTM and ANQGSEA. The CDR3 has 13 amino acids. V was pared by 6 bases and J by 8 bases, with 16 bases between. In addition, the sample was reused for a study of T cells of mothers and their children.

The receptor's source is a boy aged 10-17 years in good health. Sequenced: blood. The chain uses TRBV29-1 and TRBJ1-4, with a tentative D call TRBD1 (6 bases). For the CDR3, the DNA is TGCAGCGTCTCGGACAGTTTTGGAGAAAAACTGTTTTTT. Protein sequence: CSVSDSFGEKLFF.